This T cell receptor (beta chain) was profiled in a study of shared clonotypes between healthy human individuals. J lost 7 bases, V lost 4 bases, and 6 bases had no gene match. The CDR3 totals 13 residues. CDR1 and CDR2 (germline): GTSNPN, SVGIG (reference sequence). This clone was detected a few times. No antigen is known for it. The assay used deep level. Replicate sorted-subset PCRs were loaded with approximately 190 ng DNA, roughly 33,000 T cell genomes. Here immunoSEQ multiplex PCR was the method, and the copy in TCRdb shows in-frame clones only, minus some. The sample consists of 550,000 to 850,000 clones, approximately 74% of them appearing once. Findings and limits, study-wide: Rarefaction indicated that sorted-subset sequencing remained incomplete although depth was large.

This clonotype originated in a woman in her thirties in good health. Specimen: memory CD4+ T cells sorted from blood. Subset reported: CD45RA-negative fraction. The chain uses TRBV30 and TRBJ1-5, with 8 bases lining up with TRBD1. CDR3 nucleotides: TGTGCCTGGACACAGGGGGGAGAGCAGCCCCAGCATTTT. Translating gives CAWTQGGEQPQHF.